What follows describes a single T cell receptor (beta chain). Antigen unknown. CDR1 is LGHNA and CDR2 is YNFKEQ in the germline V gene. The V and J ends lost 1 base and 0 bases respectively, with 7 bases between them. CDR3 length: 14 amino acids. Clones were sequenced by immunoSEQ multiplex PCR, and TCRdb holds only the in-frame ones, with some missing. The sample consists of some 150,000 clones, 90% of them appearing once. The data stem from a study of OX40 agonist ivuxolimab in advanced cancers. The wider study: Aged roughly 23 to 85 with a mean of approximately 57 years, they were less than 90% male.

Broader study findings: Normalized expansion of T-cell clones was also low for some nonresponders. At 0.1 to 3.0 mg/kg, CD4+ and CD8+ blood T cells expanded clonally by week 6. Expanded clones tended on average to be more numerous among CD8+ T cells than CD4+.

This specimen was CD4+ or CD8+ T cells sorted from blood, taken in a trial of the OX40 agonist ivuxolimab. The receptor's source is an adult with an advanced solid tumor such as melanoma, head and neck, liver or kidney cancer. The genes are TRBV4-2 and TRBJ2-7; D gene unclear. The chain's CDR3 is CASSQGGISYEQYF. DNA of the CDR3: TGTGCCAGCAGCCAAGGCGGCATCTCCTACGAGCAGTACTTC.